These 9 T cell receptor beta chains came from one sample sequenced in a study of preoperative IRX-2 immunotherapy in early breast cancer. Treatment here: preoperative locoregional IRX-2 cytokine immunotherapy. The data were produced by immunoSEQ multiplex PCR, yet TCRdb's version contains in-frame clones alone and is incomplete. This table has under 25,000 clones, 70% to 90% appearing once. Sequencing was performed on lymph node tissue, taken after IRX-2 immunotherapy. These receptors were obtained from a human donor with breast cancer.

The gene calls are TRBV29-1 and TRBJ2-1; 7 bases map to TRBD2. The CDR3 is made up of 14 amino acids. Germline assignment: CDR1 SQVTM and CDR2 ANQGSEA. Trimming cost V 3 bases and J 0 bases; bases outside gene matches: 2. The DNA of the CDR3 is TGCAGCGTTGACGGGGGGAACTCCTACAATGAGCAGTTCTTC. Protein product: CSVDGGNSYNEQFF.

V and J are TRBV19 and TRBJ1-2, with a weak D call TRBD1 (6 bases). The CDR3 runs to 13 residues. Germline V gene sequence: CDR1 LNHDA, CDR2 SQIVND (reference sequence). Trimming removed 3 bases from V and 2 bases from J, with 7 bases in between. CDR3 DNA sequence: TGTGCCAGTAGTATCCAGGGGAACTATGGCTACACCTTC. It yields the protein CASSIQGNYGYTF.

The chain combines TRBV9 with TRBJ2-5; D might be TRBD1 (5 bases). Trimming cost V 0 bases and J 0 bases, with 6 bases left between them. Per germline, CDR1 SGDLS and CDR2 YYNGEE. The CDR3 length is 14 residues. CDR3 amino acids: CASSVGQYQETQYF. Written as DNA, the CDR3 is TGTGCCAGCAGCGTAGGACAGTACCAAGAGACCCAGTACTTC.

J is TRBJ1-5 and V is TRBV15; D is unclear. The CDR3 contains 15 residues. V was shortened by 3 bases and J by 0 bases, with 9 bases between the two germline ends. Germline V gene sequence: CDR1 LNHNV, CDR2 YYDKDF (reference sequence). The CDR3 protein is CATSRSATSNQPQHF. The CDR3 nucleotides are TGTGCCACCAGCAGGTCAGCGACTAGCAATCAGCCCCAGCATTTT.

The chain is built from TRBV30 and TRBJ1-1; TRBD1 matches at 7 bases. V lost 6 bases and J lost 2; bases outside the gene matches: 6. The V gene's germline CDR1 is GTSNPN and CDR2 SVGIG (reference sequence). The CDR3 consists of 13 residues. CDR3 nucleotides: TGTGCCTGCTCGGGACAGCTTAACACTGAAGCTTTCTTT. Translation gives CACSGQLNTEAFF.

The chain is built from TRBV19 and TRBJ1-4; 8 positions agree with TRBD1. The germline gives CDR1 LNHDA, CDR2 SQIVND (reference sequence). This CDR3 is 15 amino acids long. Losses at the gene ends were 5 bases for V and 6 bases for J; bases not matched to a gene: 8. The CDR3 nucleotides are TGTGCCAGTAGTGGGACAGGCCGGGGACATGAAAAACTGTTTTTT. Amino acids: CASSGTGRGHEKLFF.

This clone occurred a few times. The chain carries TRBV11-3 and TRBJ2-7; D call uncertain. This CDR3 comprises 14 residues. Trimming took off 5 bases at V and 0 bases at J, with 11 bases between the two ends. The germline gives CDR1 SGHNT, CDR2 YENEEA. CDR3 loop: CASSPRAPSYEQYF. CDR3 in DNA: TGTGCCAGCAGCCCCCGCGCGCCCTCCTACGAGCAGTACTTC.

This clone appeared a few times. J is TRBJ2-6 and V is TRBV18; D remains ambiguous. V lost 4 bases and J 0 bases, leaving 7 bases between the germline ends. Germline V gives CDR1 KGHSH, CDR2 LQKENI. The CDR3 length is 15 residues. The chain's CDR3 is CASSQASSGANVLTF. In DNA form, the CDR3 reads TGTGCCAGCTCACAGGCCTCCTCTGGGGCCAACGTCCTGACTTTC.

The chain joins TRBV6-8 to TRBJ1-5, with 10 bases matching TRBD1. From germline, CDR1 is MNHGY and CDR2 SAAAGT. This CDR3 has 18 amino acids. V gave up 2 bases and J gave up 0 bases; unmatched junction bases: 7. This CDR3 reads CASSYPGTGEYSNQPQHF. CDR3 in DNA: TGTGCCAGCAGTTACCCCGGGACAGGGGAGTATAGCAATCAGCCCCAGCATTTT.